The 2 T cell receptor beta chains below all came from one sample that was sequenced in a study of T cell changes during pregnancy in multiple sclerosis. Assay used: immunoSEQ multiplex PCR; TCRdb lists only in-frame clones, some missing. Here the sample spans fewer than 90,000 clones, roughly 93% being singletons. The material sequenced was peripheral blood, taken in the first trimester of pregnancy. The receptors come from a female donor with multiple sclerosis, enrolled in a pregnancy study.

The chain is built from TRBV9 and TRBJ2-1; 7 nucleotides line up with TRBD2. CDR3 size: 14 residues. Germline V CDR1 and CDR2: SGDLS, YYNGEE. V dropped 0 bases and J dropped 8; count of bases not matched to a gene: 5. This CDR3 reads CASSVALRGDEQFF. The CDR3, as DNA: TGTGCCAGCAGCGTAGCTTTACGGGGGGATGAGCAGTTCTTC.

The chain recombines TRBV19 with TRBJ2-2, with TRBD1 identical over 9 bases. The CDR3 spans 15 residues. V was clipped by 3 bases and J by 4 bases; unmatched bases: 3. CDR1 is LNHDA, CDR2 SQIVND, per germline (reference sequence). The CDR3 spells CASSMGQGFTGELFF. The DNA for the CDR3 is TGTGCCAGTAGTATGGGACAGGGATTCACCGGGGAGCTGTTTTTT. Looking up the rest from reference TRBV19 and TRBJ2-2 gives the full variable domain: DGGITQSPKYLFRKEGQNVTLSCEQNLNHDAMYWYRQDPGQGLRLIYYSQIVNDFQKGDIAEGYSVSREKKESFPLTVTSAQKNPTAFYLCASSMGQGFTGELFFGEGSRLTVL.